This T cell receptor beta chain was captured in a study of OX40 agonist ivuxolimab in advanced cancers. For the study at large: Earlier treatment with anti-PD-1, anti-PD-L1 or anti-CTLA-4 was permitted, and about 40% had received some. General study points: CD8+ T cells were the subset that, on average, had more expanded clones than CD4+. The 0.1-3.0 mg/kg partial responders had among the lowest clonal expansion.

Trimming removed 0 bases from V and 4 bases from J, with 12 bases in between. The CDR3 spans 15 residues. Germline-derived CDR1 and CDR2 are LGHNA and YNFKEQ. At baseline, cycle 4 day 1, and cycle 7 day 1, blood was sampled. In regard to this clone: As yet, its antigen is unknown.

TCRdb keeps only in-frame clones here, not all; method: immunoSEQ multiplex PCR. The data contain about 110,000 clones, more than 70% of them seen just once; the ten biggest clones take up less than 0.35%. This sequence originates from an adult with an advanced solid tumor such as melanoma, head and neck, liver or kidney cancer. This specimen consisted of CD4+ or CD8+ T cells sorted from blood, obtained in a trial of the OX40 agonist ivuxolimab. This chain joins TRBV4-2 and TRBJ2-5; D is undetermined. CDR3 residues: CASSQDKSRGETQYF. The CDR3 bases are TGTGCCAGCAGCCAAGATAAGAGCCGAGGAGAGACCCAGTACTTC.